Below, 25 T cell receptor beta chains from the same sample are listed, as sequenced in a study of blood T cell repertoires in COVID-19. Clones were read by immunoSEQ multiplex PCR, and TCRdb kept only the in-frame ones, dropping some. The sample holds 85,000 to 100,000 clones, 79% seen once. Sequenced input: peripheral blood. These receptors came from a woman aged 80 or over with active or convalescent COVID-19.

This CDR3 reads CASSTGRVFYGYTF. CDR3 sequence (DNA): TGTGCCAGCAGCACCGGCAGGGTTTTCTATGGCTACACCTTC. The chain uses TRBV7-2 and TRBJ1-2; a possible D gene is TRBD1 (5 bases). The CDR3 length is 14 residues. CDR1 is SGHTA and CDR2 is FQGNSA in the germline V gene. Trimming cost V 5 bases and J 4 bases, with 14 bases left between them.

The chain combines TRBV7-2 with TRBJ2-5; 15 positions agree with TRBD2. The length of the CDR3 is 19 residues. With V trimmed by 1 base and J by 1 base, 7 bases remained unmatched. Germline V gene data show CDR1 as SGHTA and CDR2 as FQGNSA. CDR3 bases: TGTGCCAGCAGCTTAGGGAGGACTAGCGGGAGGGCCCTCCAAGAGACCCAGTACTTC. Its translation: CASSLGRTSGRALQETQYF.

This clone was seen only once. The rearrangement uses TRBV5-1 and TRBJ1-2; D is unclear. V lost 2 bases and J 4 bases, leaving 18 bases between the germline ends. The germline V gene encodes CDR1 SGHRS and CDR2 YFSETQ. This CDR3 is 16 amino acids long. The CDR3 here is CASSFRHDPLAYGYTF. The DNA of the CDR3 is TGCGCCAGCAGCTTCCGCCACGACCCTCTAGCCTATGGCTACACCTTC.

The chain has TRBV29-1 and TRBJ1-1; 10 bases map to TRBD1. The CDR3 runs 14 residues. The J segment lost 5 bases and the V segment lost 7 bases, leaving 10 bases of the junction unmatched. Looked up from germline, CDR1 is SQVTM and CDR2 is ANQGSEA. The CDR3 loop reads CSDDPGQGRTEAFF. CDR3 nucleotide sequence: TGCAGCGATGACCCGGGACAGGGGAGGACTGAAGCTTTCTTT. Full variable domain (missing parts from reference TRBV29-1 and TRBJ1-1): SAVISQKPSRDICQRGTSLTIQCQVDSQVTMMFWYRQQPGQSLTLIATANQGSEATYESGFVIDKFPISRPNLTFSTLTVSNMSPEDSSIYLCSDDPGQGRTEAFFGQGTRLTVV.

In its sample, this clone was seen a few times. The J gene is TRBJ2-2, the V gene TRBV11-2, with 7 bases matching TRBD1. Germline V gene lookup returns CDR1 SGHAT and CDR2 FQNNGV. This CDR3 is built from 17 residues. V shed 0 bases and J 0 bases; nucleotides not matched to a gene: 4. CDR3 protein: CASSLEVTGSNTGELFF. DNA for the CDR3: TGTGCCAGCAGCTTAGAGGTGACAGGGTCGAACACCGGGGAGCTGTTTTTT.

This clone was picked up a small number of times. The chain is built from TRBV2 and TRBJ1-5, with D unresolved. The V end was cut by 1 base, the J end by 4 bases, with 11 bases between. The germline V gene encodes CDR1 SNHLY and CDR2 FYNNEI. The CDR3 totals 15 residues. CDR3 nucleotide sequence: TGTGCCAGCAGTGAAGGAGGGATTAATAATCAGCCCCAGCATTTT. This translates into CASSEGGINNQPQHF.

The V call is TRBV3-1 (or the pseudogene TRBV3-2), the J call TRBJ1-5, with D perhaps TRBD1 (6 bases). CDR3 length: 15 residues. V lost 1 base to trimming and J lost 4 bases, with 11 bases between them. Germline CDR1 and CDR2: LGHDT and YNNKEL (reference sequence). The CDR3 sequence is CASSQGQGRNQPQHF. The CDR3 bases are TGTGCCAGCAGCCAAGGGCAGGGGCGAAATCAGCCCCAGCATTTT.

V gene TRBV9 combines with J gene TRBJ1-3; possibly TRBD1 for D (5 bases). CDR3 size: 19 residues. V dropped 0 bases and J dropped 0 bases, with 19 bases sitting between them. The germline V gene has CDR1 SGDLS and CDR2 YYNGEE. This CDR3 reads CASSVGDLGQAYSGNTIYF. The CDR3 DNA reads as TGTGCCAGCAGCGTAGGGGATCTGGGGCAGGCGTACTCTGGAAACACCATATATTTT.

This clone has just one count. The chain employs TRBV7-2 and TRBJ1-2, with D possibly matching TRBD1 (6 bases). Trimming left V 5 bases short and J 8 bases short, with 15 bases between. The V gene's germline CDR1 is SGHTA and CDR2 FQGNSA. This CDR3 contains 13 residues. CDR3 sequence reads: CASSIGGGKGYTF. Written as DNA, the CDR3 is TGTGCCAGCAGCATAGGAGGGGGAAAGGGCTACACCTTC.

This clone was found a few times. J is TRBJ2-1 and V is TRBV4-2; D remains unclear. The CDR3 has 13 amino acids. CDR1 and CDR2 from the germline V gene are LGHNA and YNFKEQ. V was shortened by 3 bases and J by 9 bases, with 12 bases between the two germline ends. Written as DNA, the CDR3 is TGTGCCAGCAGCCAGAGTAACGGAGTTGAGCAGTTCTTC. This sequence encodes CASSQSNGVEQFF.

The rearrangement joins TRBV19 to TRBJ1-1; no reliable D call. V was pared by 4 bases and J by 0 bases, with 6 bases between. The germline CDR1 and CDR2 sequences are LNHDA and SQIVND (reference sequence). This CDR3 contains 13 residues. CDR3 loop: CASSTDLNTEAFF. CDR3 sequence (DNA): TGTGCCAGTAGTACCGACTTGAACACTGAAGCTTTCTTT.

V gene TRBV7-9 combines with J gene TRBJ1-2; 7 nucleotides match TRBD1. Germline values: CDR1 SEHNR, CDR2 FQNEAQ (reference sequence). V lost 1 base to trimming and J lost 7 bases; unmatched junction nucleotides: 6. This CDR3 has 14 residues. CDR3 protein: CASSLDGQVLGYTF. CDR3 sequence (DNA): TGTGCCAGCAGCTTAGATGGACAGGTGCTTGGCTACACCTTC.

This chain links TRBV30 with TRBJ2-7; D is ambiguous. Trimming removed 2 bases from V and 3 bases from J, with 8 bases in between. The CDR3 spans 12 residues. The germline V gene has CDR1 GTSNPN and CDR2 SVGIG (reference sequence). The CDR3 sequence: CAWSFSGYEQYF. The CDR3 DNA reads as TGTGCCTGGAGTTTTTCGGGCTACGAGCAGTACTTC.

The chain combines TRBV28 with TRBJ2-4; 13 bases map to TRBD2. This CDR3 comprises 16 residues. Germline loops: CDR1 MDHEN, CDR2 SYDVKM. Losses at the gene ends were 4 bases for V and 8 bases for J; bases not matched to a gene: 8. The CDR3 is CASSSGLAGIIDIQYF. DNA for the CDR3: TGTGCCAGCAGTTCGGGACTAGCGGGAATAATTGACATTCAGTACTTC.

The V gene is TRBV28, the J gene TRBJ2-2; TRBD1 matches 9 bases. Germline lookup yields CDR1 MDHEN and CDR2 SYDVKM. V lost 6 bases, J lost 6 bases, and 8 bases stayed unmatched. CDR3 length: 15 residues. Here the CDR3 reads CASRGQGGKAGELFF. The CDR3 DNA reads TGTGCCAGCAGGGGACAGGGTGGTAAGGCCGGGGAGCTGTTTTTT.

J is TRBJ1-2 and V is TRBV5-1, with TRBD1 identical over 9 bases. There are 18 residues in the CDR3. The J segment lost 0 bases and the V segment lost 4 bases, leaving 13 bases of the junction unmatched. Germline CDR1 and CDR2: SGHRS and YFSETQ. This chain's CDR3 is CASSPNPGTGTANYGYTF. CDR3 DNA: TGCGCCAGCAGCCCCAACCCCGGGACAGGGACCGCTAACTATGGCTACACCTTC.

J is TRBJ2-3 and V is TRBV11-1; 7 bases are shared with TRBD1. Germline V gene data show CDR1 as SGHAT and CDR2 as FQDESV (reference sequence). The junction had 10 bases not matched to a gene; V was cut back by 5 bases and J by 2 bases. There are 16 residues in the CDR3. CDR3: CASSQDDRVFTDTQYF. CDR3 DNA sequence: TGTGCCAGCAGCCAGGACGACAGGGTATTCACAGATACGCAGTATTTT. The full variable domain, completed using reference TRBV11-1 and TRBJ2-3, is EAEVAQSPRYKITEKSQAVAFWCDPISGHATLYWYRQILGQGPELLVQFQDESVVDDSQLPKDRFSAERLKGVDSTLKIQPAELGDSAMYLCASSQDDRVFTDTQYFGPGTRLTVL.

The chain uses TRBV6-4 and TRBJ2-3; 7 nucleotides agree with TRBD1. The CDR3 consists of 16 residues. V lost 4 bases to trimming and J lost 5 bases; unmatched junction nucleotides: 12. Germline CDR1 MRHNA, CDR2 SNTAGT. CDR3 protein: CASSVGLTGRGDTQYF. DNA for the CDR3: TGTGCCAGCAGTGTTGGGTTGACAGGGCGAGGAGATACGCAGTATTTT.

CDR3 residues: CASSYLGVPNEQFF. The CDR3 bases are TGTGCCAGCAGTTACTTAGGGGTCCCTAATGAGCAGTTCTTC. This rearrangement joins TRBV6-5 to TRBJ2-1, with a possible D match to TRBD1 (5 bases). CDR3 length: 14 amino acids. The V and J ends lost 1 base and 7 bases respectively, with 11 bases between them. Germline values: CDR1 MNHEY, CDR2 SVGAGI.

The chain combines TRBV19 with TRBJ1-4; 9 positions match TRBD1. The CDR3 has 14 residues. The germline V gene has CDR1 LNHDA and CDR2 SQIVND (reference sequence). The CDR3: CATQGAATNEKLFF. The CDR3 nucleotides read TGTGCGACACAGGGGGCCGCGACTAATGAAAAACTGTTTTTT.

This chain uses TRBV7-9 with TRBJ1-1; TRBD1 matches at 8 bases. This CDR3 region has 13 residues. V trimming: 2 bases; J trimming: 11 bases; junction bases outside the gene matches: 7. CDR1 SEHNR and CDR2 FQNEAQ come from the germline V gene (reference sequence). CDR3 sequence: CASSLKQGVKAFF. CDR3 DNA sequence: TGTGCCAGCAGCTTAAAACAGGGGGTAAAGGCTTTCTTT.

The CDR3 is CASSVMTGNEKLFF. The CDR3 bases are TGTGCCAGCAGTGTAATGACGGGGAATGAAAAACTGTTTTTT. This rearrangement joins TRBV2 to TRBJ1-4; no reliable D call. Trimming removed 4 bases from V and 5 bases from J, with 11 bases in between. The CDR3 is 14 residues long. Per the germline V gene, CDR1 is SNHLY and CDR2 is FYNNEI.

Concerning this clone itself: At one end the junction does not follow the germline gene, possibly because of a read error. The chain employs TRBV5-1 and TRBJ2-3; 14 nucleotides match TRBD2. The CDR3 is made up of 18 amino acids. CDR1 is SGHRS and CDR2 is YFSETQ in the germline V gene. The CDR3 DNA follows: TGTGCCAGCAGCTGGGGGACTAGCGGGAGTGGGGGCACAGATACGCAGTATTTT. This gives the protein CASSWGTSGSGGTDTQYF.

This clone appeared once. This CDR3 is CASSVDPTGSGEQFF. Written as DNA, the CDR3 is TGTGCCAGCAGCGTAGACCCGACAGGATCGGGTGAGCAGTTCTTC. J is TRBJ2-1 and V is TRBV9, with D perhaps TRBD1 (6 bases). V lost 0 bases and J 9 bases, leaving 16 bases between the germline ends. CDR1 is SGDLS, CDR2 YYNGEE, per germline. The CDR3 is 15 residues long.

The chain couples TRBV18 to TRBJ2-2; possible D gene TRBD2, 6 bases. The germline CDR1 and CDR2 sequences are KGHSH and LQKENI. With 0 bases removed from V and 1 base from J, the gap between germline ends came to 9 bases. This CDR3 is built from 16 residues. CDR3 amino acids: CASSPPLALNTGELFF. CDR3 coding DNA: TGTGCCAGCTCACCACCCCTAGCGTTGAACACCGGGGAGCTGTTTTTT.